One and the same sample provided the 27 T cell receptor beta chains below, sequenced in a study of blood T cell repertoires in COVID-19. TCRdb's copy holds only in-frame clones and misses some; the assay was immunoSEQ multiplex PCR. The sample has roughly 220,000 clones; 70% to 90% are singletons. The specimen sequenced was PBMCs or T cells enriched from blood (not recorded which). The receptors were sampled from a woman in her forties with acute COVID-19.

The V gene is TRBV6-5, the J gene TRBJ1-2; tentatively, D is TRBD1 (6 bases). The CDR3 runs to 15 residues. Germline-derived CDR1 and CDR2 are MNHEY and SVGAGI. The ends were cut back, 2 bases at V and 0 bases at J, with 10 bases in the middle. The CDR3 nucleotides read TGTGCCAGCAGTTACGATACAGGGCCTAACTATGGCTACACCTTC. Protein product: CASSYDTGPNYGYTF.

The chain recombines TRBV28 with TRBJ1-5; D is unclear. Germline CDR1 MDHEN, CDR2 SYDVKM. This CDR3 has 15 residues. V lost 5 bases to trimming and J lost 1 base, with 12 bases between them. The CDR3, as DNA: TGTGCCAGCAGTCCCAATCTCGCGAGCAATCAGCCCCAGCATTTT. Its translation is CASSPNLASNQPQHF.

The gene calls are TRBV15 and TRBJ1-5, with 11 bases identical to TRBD1. J lost 4 bases, V lost 3 bases, and 8 bases had no gene match. This CDR3 contains 17 residues. Germline V gene sequence: CDR1 LNHNV, CDR2 YYDKDF (reference sequence). The DNA for the CDR3 is TGTGCCACCAGCAGGCCCGGGACAGGGGGAAGGAATCAGCCCCAGCATTTT. Protein product: CATSRPGTGGRNQPQHF. Looking up the rest from reference TRBV15 and TRBJ1-5 gives the full variable domain: DAMVIQNPRYQVTQFGKPVTLSCSQTLNHNVMYWYQQKSSQAPKLLFHYYDKDFNNEADTPDNFQSRRPNTSFCFLDIRSPGLGDTAMYLCATSRPGTGGRNQPQHFGDGTRLSIL.

The chain carries TRBV11-2 and TRBJ2-2, with 7 bases fitting TRBD2. Germline V gene lookup returns CDR1 SGHAT and CDR2 FQNNGV. The CDR3 length is 17 residues. The V and J ends lost 5 bases and 4 bases, in that order; junction bases with no gene match: 13. In DNA, the CDR3 is TGTGCCAGCAGCCCCAAAGCGGGACTCCCGCGCACCGGGGAGCTGTTTTTT. It translates to CASSPKAGLPRTGELFF. The full variable domain, its missing parts supplied by reference TRBV11-2 and TRBJ2-2, is EAGVAQSPRYKIIEKRQSVAFWCNPISGHATLYWYQQILGQGPKLLIQFQNNGVVDDSQLPKDRFSAERLKGVDSTLKIQPAKLEDSAVYLCASSPKAGLPRTGELFFGEGSRLTVL.

V and J are TRBV7-2 and TRBJ1-1; weak D call: TRBD1 (5 bases). The CDR3 sequence is 15 residues long. Trimming shortened V by 5 bases and J by 0 bases, and 13 bases separated the two germline ends. Germline values: CDR1 SGHTA, CDR2 FQGNSA. The CDR3 sequence is CASSTRQPLNTEAFF. For the CDR3, the DNA is TGTGCCAGCAGCACCCGACAGCCTTTGAACACTGAAGCTTTCTTT.

The chain employs TRBV27 and TRBJ1-1; maybe TRBD1 (5 bases). Trimming took 7 bases from V and 0 from J, leaving 9 bases between them. CDR1 MNHEY and CDR2 SMNVEV come from the germline V gene (reference sequence). This CDR3 is built from 13 residues. The CDR3 reads CASKGYMNTEAFF. CDR3 DNA: TGTGCCAGCAAGGGGTACATGAACACTGAAGCTTTCTTT.

J is TRBJ1-2 and V is TRBV5-4; a possible D gene is TRBD1 (5 bases). Per the germline V gene, CDR1 is SGHNT and CDR2 is YYREEE (reference sequence). CDR3 length equals 15 residues. V shed 4 bases and J shed 3 bases, with 16 bases lying between them. The CDR3: CASSPQGGQDYGYTF. CDR3 bases: TGTGCCAGCAGCCCTCAAGGCGGACAAGACTATGGCTACACCTTC.

V is TRBV2 and J is TRBJ1-6; D gene unclear. This CDR3 contains 15 residues. Per the germline V gene, CDR1 is SNHLY and CDR2 is FYNNEI. V lost 6 bases and J lost 9, with 18 bases in between. CDR3 nucleotide sequence: TGTGCCAGCAGCGAATCCCCACGGGCGGGTTCACCCCTCCACTTT. It encodes CASSESPRAGSPLHF.

The chain is built from TRBV2 and TRBJ2-3; possible D gene TRBD1, 5 bases. This CDR3 is built from 18 residues. Germline lookup yields CDR1 SNHLY and CDR2 FYNNEI. V lost 0 bases to trimming and J lost 4 bases, with 20 bases between them. CDR3 DNA sequence: TGTGCCAGCAGTGAAGCCCGGGTTGCAGGGATAAAGGCAGATACGCAGTATTTT. Translating it yields CASSEARVAGIKADTQYF.

Here the CDR3 reads CASSIPTDWGQETQYF. The CDR3 nucleotides read TGTGCCAGTAGTATACCGACAGACTGGGGCCAAGAGACCCAGTACTTC. This chain uses TRBV19 with TRBJ2-5; possible D gene TRBD1, 5 bases. The V and J ends lost 2 bases and 1 base respectively, with 14 bases between them. CDR3 length: 16 residues. Germline CDR1 and CDR2: LNHDA and SQIVND (reference sequence).

The rearrangement links TRBV11-2 to TRBJ2-7; 7 nucleotides line up with TRBD1. Germline CDR1 SGHAT, CDR2 FQNNGV. The junction had 10 bases not matched to a gene; V was cut back by 4 bases and J by 4 bases. The CDR3 sequence is 15 residues long. CDR3 residues: CASSSGQELGYEQYV. The CDR3 DNA follows: TGTGCCAGCAGCTCCGGACAGGAACTCGGTTACGAGCAGTACGTC.

This chain joins TRBV29-1 and TRBJ2-2; D perhaps matches TRBD1 (5 bases). The V end was cut by 5 bases, the J end by 2 bases, with 9 bases between. Germline values: CDR1 SQVTM, CDR2 ANQGSEA. The CDR3 has 13 amino acids. In nucleotides, the CDR3 is TGCAGCGTTATGACAGTTAACACCGGGGAGCTGTTTTTT. Its translation is CSVMTVNTGELFF.

This clone occurred once. This chain uses TRBV2 with TRBJ1-2; 7 bases agree with TRBD1. Losses at the gene ends were 4 bases for V and 4 bases for J; bases not matched to a gene: 9. CDR1 and CDR2 (germline): SNHLY, FYNNEI. CDR3 length: 15 amino acids. CDR3 sequence: CASSGGDRAPYGYTF. The CDR3 DNA reads TGTGCCAGCAGTGGAGGGGACAGAGCTCCCTATGGCTACACCTTC. Looking up the rest from reference TRBV2 and TRBJ1-2 gives the full variable domain: EPEVTQTPSHQVTQMGQEVILRCVPISNHLYFYWYRQILGQKVEFLVSFYNNEISEKSEIFDDQFSVERPDGSNFTLKIRSTKLEDSAMYFCASSGGDRAPYGYTFGSGTRLTVV.

This chain connects TRBV19 to TRBJ1-3, with TRBD1 matching over 8 bases. The V gene end was trimmed by 5 bases and the J gene end by 5 bases; junction bases not matched to a gene: 8. The CDR3 consists of 15 residues. In germline, CDR1 is LNHDA, CDR2 SQIVND (reference sequence). This CDR3 is CASSSDRDSRNTIYF. The CDR3 nucleotides are TGTGCCAGTAGTTCGGACAGGGATAGTCGAAACACCATATATTTT.

The V gene is TRBV25-1, the J gene TRBJ1-2; TRBD1 might be the D (6 bases). Trimming stripped 2 bases from V and 4 bases from J, with 17 bases between. Per the germline V gene, CDR1 is MGHDK and CDR2 is SYGVNS. The CDR3 has 16 amino acids. CDR3 loop: CASSEGGAGRLYGYTF. In DNA form, the CDR3 reads TGTGCCAGCAGTGAAGGGGGGGCAGGGAGACTCTATGGCTACACCTTC.

Here the CDR3 DNA reads TGTGCCAGCAGTGCCCGACTAGGTGAGCAGTTCTTC. Its translation: CASSARLGEQFF. The rearrangement joins TRBV12-3 or TRBV12-4 to TRBJ2-1; perhaps TRBD2 as D (6 bases). The CDR3 sequence is 12 residues long. V lost 5 bases, J lost 9 bases, and 11 bases lay in between.

This clone came up once. This chain uses TRBV15 with TRBJ2-1, with TRBD1 matching over 10 bases. Trimming cost V 5 bases and J 7 bases; bases outside gene matches: 8. The CDR3 contains 15 residues. Germline-derived CDR1 and CDR2 are LNHNV and YYDKDF (reference sequence). The CDR3 protein is CATSERDRGRNEQFF. CDR3 coding DNA: TGTGCCACCAGCGAACGGGACAGGGGAAGGAATGAGCAGTTCTTC.

The rearrangement links TRBV4-3 to TRBJ2-2; D is unclear. Germline loops: CDR1 LGHNA, CDR2 YSLEER. V lost 4 bases and J 3 bases, leaving 9 bases between the germline ends. This CDR3 has 14 amino acids. CDR3 nucleotides: TGCGCCAGCAGCCTCATACAGTACACCGGGGAGCTGTTTTTT. Translation: CASSLIQYTGELFF.

The chain uses TRBV5-3 and TRBJ2-7, with 8 bases that match TRBD2. TRBV5-3 is an ORF; its function is uncertain. V lost 6 bases and J lost 5; bases outside the gene matches: 10. The CDR3 is 14 residues long. DNA for the CDR3: TGTGCCAGAAACCCCACGGGGGGGGCCCACGAGCAGTACTTC. Protein sequence: CARNPTGGAHEQYF.

J is TRBJ1-2 and V is TRBV11-2; 10 positions match TRBD1. The V and J ends lost 4 bases and 10 bases, in that order; junction bases with no gene match: 9. Germline CDR1 is SGHAT and CDR2 is FQNNGV. The CDR3 sequence is 14 residues long. The CDR3 region has the DNA TGTGCCAGCAGCTCGCACGGGACAGGGGAGGACTACACCTTC. Translated, it gives CASSSHGTGEDYTF.

J is TRBJ1-1 and V is TRBV7-9; D perhaps matches TRBD1 (5 bases). The length of the CDR3 is 13 residues. Germline values: CDR1 SEHNR, CDR2 FQNEAQ (reference sequence). The V end lost 6 bases, the J end lost 6 bases, and 14 bases lay between the germline ends. CDR3 residues: CASSLAPGSEAFF. The CDR3 DNA reads as TGTGCCAGCAGTTTGGCCCCAGGGTCTGAAGCTTTCTTT.

The J gene is TRBJ2-2, the V gene TRBV9, with TRBD1 as a possible D gene (7 bases). The V and J ends lost 3 bases and 5 bases respectively, with 17 bases between them. This CDR3 spans 16 amino acids. The germline V gene encodes CDR1 SGDLS and CDR2 YYNGEE. The CDR3 spells CASSGDGAGGTGELFF. The CDR3, as DNA: TGTGCCAGCAGCGGAGACGGTGCAGGGGGGACCGGGGAGCTGTTTTTT.

The chain recombines TRBV25-1 with TRBJ1-2, with 8 bases matching TRBD1. The CDR3 totals 14 residues. The junction had 9 bases not matched to a gene; V was cut back by 7 bases and J by 5 bases. The germline V gene has CDR1 MGHDK and CDR2 SYGVNS. The CDR3 spells CASTPQGALYGYTF. The CDR3 DNA follows: TGTGCCAGCACCCCTCAGGGGGCTCTATATGGCTACACCTTC.

The J gene is TRBJ2-3, the V gene TRBV10-3; possible D gene TRBD2, 6 bases. The CDR3 totals 14 residues. Germline V gene data show CDR1 as ENHRY and CDR2 as SYGVKD. The V end was cut by 10 bases, the J end by 4 bases, with 18 bases between. The CDR3 DNA sequence: TGTGCCAGTGCTCTGGGGGGAGGAGCAGATACGCAGTATTTT. This codes for CASALGGGADTQYF.

The chain couples TRBV7-9 to TRBJ1-1, with 7 bases identical to TRBD1. CDR3 length: 11 residues. CDR1 and CDR2 from the germline V gene are SEHNR and FQNEAQ (reference sequence). The junction had 2 bases not matched to a gene; V was cut back by 5 bases and J by 8 bases. The CDR3 DNA reads as TGTGCCAGCAGCCAGGGGGAGGAAGCTTTCTTT. It codes for CASSQGEEAFF.

The chain recombines TRBV13 with TRBJ1-1, with 9 bases lining up with TRBD1. This CDR3 has 14 residues. The trim removed 8 bases at V and 1 base at J, leaving 5 bases unmatched. CDR1 is PRHDT and CDR2 is FYEKMQ in the germline V gene (reference sequence). CDR3 in DNA: TGTGCCAGCGAGACAGGGGGAAGGAACACTGAAGCTTTCTTT. The encoded protein is CASETGGRNTEAFF.

V and J are TRBV7-2 and TRBJ1-4; D possibly corresponds to TRBD1 (6 bases). Germline CDR1 SGHTA, CDR2 FQGNSA. The germline V and J ends were trimmed by 4 bases and 11 bases, with 14 bases remaining between them. The length of the CDR3 is 13 residues. CDR3 sequence: CASSYLDSDKLFF. CDR3 sequence (DNA): TGTGCCAGCAGCTACCTGGACAGCGATAAACTGTTTTTT.